The entry that follows covers one T cell receptor beta chain sequence. No antigen is known for it. TCRdb's table, derived via immunoSEQ multiplex PCR, lists solely in-frame clones and lacks some. The table has 130,000 to 150,000 clones, 88% seen once. The data were taken from a study of T cell responses to AZD1222 COVID-19 vaccine. Germline CDR1 KGHSH, CDR2 LQKENI. This CDR3 is 14 amino acids long. The V end was cut by 3 bases, the J end by 1 base, with 10 bases between. Study-level results: Donors were chiefly white British, with a greater number of females, and clonal diversity was perhaps underestimated. Vaccine-associated CD4 TCRs spanned spike, dominant at 160-218 and 743-854.

The sample was peripheral blood, taken 28 days after the second dose of the MenACWY control vaccine. This TCR came from an adult who received the MenACWY meningococcal vaccine as a control. The J gene is TRBJ2-7, the V gene TRBV18, with D maybe TRBD2 (6 bases). For the CDR3, the DNA is TGTGCCAGCTCACCCGGACGGGAGTCCTACGAGCAGTACTTC. Translation: CASSPGRESYEQYF.